A selection of T cell receptor beta chains follows, all from one sample in a study of shared clonotypes between healthy human individuals. Repertoires were generated with immunoSEQ multiplex PCR, while TCRdb's copy carries only in-frame clones and drops some. The top ten hold 24% of the sample, which has around 700,000 clones, just over 90% seen once. The sequenced sample consisted of naive CD8+ T cells sorted from blood. The receptors derive from a man younger than 45 in good health. Each CDR3 is given with its conserved first and last residue. Each record gives: D gene, V gene, J gene, clone size, CDR3 DNA, CDR3 protein. A D gene is named only where the DNA matches it firmly. Part of the rows lack a size; the others show once, few, many or a class for expanded clones.

>.|TRBV4-1|TRBJ2-7|.
TGCGCCAGCAGCCAAGAAGATCTTGCGGGCCCAGGATCCTACGAGCAGTACTTC
CASSQEDLAGPGSYEQYF
>.|TRBV27|TRBJ1-4|.
TGTGCCAGCAGTTTGTATGGGCTCACAGGGGAAAAACTGTTTTTT
CASSLYGLTGEKLFF
>TRBD2|TRBV14|TRBJ2-1|.
TGTGCCAGCAGCCAACCTATTATTAGCGGGAACTACAATGAGCAGTTCTTC
CASSQPIISGNYNEQFF
>.|TRBV7-9|TRBJ2-7|.
TGTGCCAGCAGCTCCTCAGGCGAGGGTTGGGGCGGCTACGAGCAGTACTTC
CASSSSGEGWGGYEQYF
>TRBD2|TRBV14|TRBJ2-7|.
TGTGCCAGCAGCCTTAGCGGGAGGGACTACGAGCAGTACTTC
CASSLSGRDYEQYF
>.|TRBV5-6|TRBJ2-1|.
TGTGCCAGCAGCCTACTTGACGGATACTCCTACAATGAGCAGTTCTTC
CASSLLDGYSYNEQFF
>TRBD1|TRBV10-1|TRBJ2-7|.
TGCGCCAGCAGTGAGACCGGACAGGGGGCCTACGAGCAGTACTTC
CASSETGQGAYEQYF
>.|TRBV5-4|TRBJ2-5|once
TGTGCCAGCAGCTTGGGGACCCCGCGAACCCAGTACTTC
CASSLGTPRTQYF
>.|TRBV7-2|TRBJ2-7|.
TGTGCCAGCAGCAAAGACAGGTTAGCGGAGTTCTACGAGCAGTACTTC
CASSKDRLAEFYEQYF
>.|TRBV6-5|TRBJ2-3|.
TGTGCCACCACAGAGATCGGCACAGATACGCAGTATTTT
CATTEIGTDTQYF
>.|TRBV15|TRBJ2-3|.
TGTGCCACCAGCATCCGGGACCCCGGGACAGATACGCAGTATTTT
CATSIRDPGTDTQYF
>TRBD1|TRBV7-9|TRBJ2-5|.
TGTGCCAGCAGCTTCGGGACAGGGTTTTTAGAGACCCAGTACTTC
CASSFGTGFLETQYF
>.|TRBV29-1|TRBJ1-4|once
TGCAGCGTTGGGTGGATGAATGAAAAACTGTTTTTT
CSVGWMNEKLFF
>.|TRBV13|TRBJ2-5|.
TGTGCCAGCAGCTTAATAGGAGAGACCCAGTACTTC
CASSLIGETQYF
>TRBD2|TRBV11-2|TRBJ2-7|once
TGTGCCAGCAGCCCCCGGACTAGCGGGAGTACTTGGGAGCAGTACTTC
CASSPRTSGSTWEQYF
>TRBD1|TRBV5-1|TRBJ1-2|.
TGCGCCAGCAGCCCGGGACAGGGAGGGGCTTATGGCTACACCTTC
CASSPGQGGAYGYTF
>TRBD1|TRBV14|TRBJ2-7|.
TGTGCCAGCAGCCAAGAGAGGAAAAAGGACAGGGACTCCTACGAGCAGTACTTC
CASSQERKKDRDSYEQYF
>.|TRBV29-1|TRBJ1-1|.
TGCAGCGTTGATGTTTCAAACAGTCAACGTGTAGCTTTCTTT
CSVDVSNSQRVAFF
>TRBD2|TRBV18|TRBJ2-7|.
TGTGCCAGCTCACTGGGACTAGCGGATGAGCAGTACTTC
CASSLGLADEQYF
>TRBD1|TRBV5-4|TRBJ2-1|.
TGTGCCAGCAGGGGACAGGGGAGCTCCTACAATGAGCAGTTCTTC
CASRGQGSSYNEQFF
>.|TRBV7-9|TRBJ2-1|.
TGTGCCAGCAGCTTCGGGACTCCCCTCAATGAGCAGTTCTTC
CASSFGTPLNEQFF
>.|TRBV28|TRBJ2-1|.
TGTGCCAGCAGGCCCGTTGAGGTTTACAATGAGCAGTTCTTC
CASRPVEVYNEQFF
>.|TRBV9|TRBJ2-1|.
TGTGCCAGCAGCGTAGGAGGAGTTGTTGAATCCTACAATGAGCAGTTCTTC
CASSVGGVVESYNEQFF
>TRBD2|TRBV29-1|TRBJ2-5|.
TGCAGCGTTGAAGAGTATTTGACTAGCCGGGAGACCCAGTACTTC
CSVEEYLTSRETQYF
>.|TRBV5-4|TRBJ2-7|.
TGTGCCAGCAGCTTGAGGGACACGACCTACGAGCAGTACTTC
CASSLRDTTYEQYF
>.|TRBV5-1|TRBJ2-3|.
TGCGCCAGCAGCCCTGATCTTATGAGGGCGGGAAAGGTAGATACGCAGTATTTT
CASSPDLMRAGKVDTQYF
>.|TRBV11-2|TRBJ2-7|.
TGTGCCAGCAGCTTAGGAGGGGCTAGCTCCTACGAGCAGTACTTC
CASSLGGASSYEQYF
>.|TRBV7-9|TRBJ2-1|.
TGTGCCAGCAGCCCCTCGAGCTCCTACAATGAGCAGTTCTTC
CASSPSSSYNEQFF
>TRBD2|TRBV27|TRBJ2-7|.
TGTGCCAGCGGTCTAGCGGGAGTAAGATACGAGCAGTACTTC
CASGLAGVRYEQYF
>.|TRBV7-2|TRBJ1-2|.
TGTGCCAGCAGCTTAGCGTCTGGGGCAGGCTATGGCTACACCTTC
CASSLASGAGYGYTF
>.|TRBV15|TRBJ2-7|.
TGTGCCACCAGCAGTTCCGGGATCGCCAGATACGAGCAGTACTTC
CATSSSGIARYEQYF
>TRBD1|TRBV29-1|TRBJ1-3|once
TGCAGCGTTGAATCGGGACAGGGGACTGGAAACACCATATATTTT
CSVESGQGTGNTIYF
>TRBD2|TRBV28|TRBJ2-1|once
TGTGCCAGCAGATGGGGGACTAGTTTTACTGAGCAGTTCTTC
CASRWGTSFTEQFF
>.|TRBV7-9|TRBJ2-7|.
TGTGCCAGCAGCTTAGTTCCTACGACTGACAACCCGACCTACGAGCAGTACTTC
CASSLVPTTDNPTYEQYF
>.|TRBV5-4|TRBJ2-7|.
TGTGCCAGCAGCCCGAATCCCTCGTACGAGCAGTACTTC
CASSPNPSYEQYF
>TRBD2|TRBV5-5|TRBJ2-1|.
TGTGCCAGCAGCTTGCGGGGGGGAGCTTGGAATGAGCAGTTCTTC
CASSLRGGAWNEQFF
>.|TRBV7-3|TRBJ1-1|.
TGTGCCAGCAGCCAGGGACTCCGGGGCACTGAAGCTTTCTTT
CASSQGLRGTEAFF
>TRBD1|TRBV25-1|TRBJ2-5|.
TGTGCCAGCAGTGAATCTAACAGGGGAAGGTACCAAGAGACCCAGTACTTC
CASSESNRGRYQETQYF
>.|TRBV27|TRBJ2-7|.
TGTGCCAGCAGTTTAAAGGGGGGGTCCTACGAGCAGTACTTC
CASSLKGGSYEQYF
>.|TRBV28|TRBJ2-7|.
TGTGCCAGCAGTTCAGGGTCCCCCTACGAGCAGTACTTC
CASSSGSPYEQYF